Each of the 6 T cell receptor beta chains below was sequenced from the same sample in a study of shared clonotypes between healthy human individuals (dated by TCRdb to 2019 to 2021). Library preparation was by the immunoSEQ multiplex PCR assay. TCRdb provides this immuneACCESS table in a form limited to in-frame rearrangements. Some clones are lacking; in checked studies, under half of them reflect an unresolved V gene, and why the rest are absent is not known. The sample table lists about 1.1 million clones, roughly 77% of them with a count of one. Approximately 0.9% of the sample rests with the top ten. Input material: memory CD4+ T cells from PBMCs. The cell subset or site label here, explained by the study, means: CD45RA-negative fraction. Receptors originate from a man between 18 and 35 years old in good health. Some clones in this sample may be carry-over from other donors' samples.

J is TRBJ2-7 and V is TRBV4-2; D perhaps matches TRBD2 (6 bases). V was cut by 4 bases and J by 2 bases, with 18 bases left in between. This CDR3 has 16 residues. Germline V gene lookup returns CDR1 LGHNA and CDR2 YNFKEQ. Written as DNA, the CDR3 is TGTGCCAGCAGCCCAGCGTCCGGGAGCCCCCCCTACGAGCAGTACTTC. Protein product: CASSPASGSPPYEQYF.

This chain uses TRBV6-5 with TRBJ2-3; 7 bases map to TRBD2. The CDR3 has 13 amino acids. CDR1 is MNHEY, CDR2 SVGAGI, per germline. With 11 bases clipped from V and 5 bases from J, the junction kept 10 bases outside the gene matches. CDR3 sequence: CAGSSGAGDTQYF. CDR3 nucleotides: TGTGCCGGGTCTAGCGGAGCAGGAGATACGCAGTATTTT.

The rearrangement links TRBV11-3 to TRBJ1-1; D gene uncertain. V lost 0 bases to trimming and J lost 0 bases, with 5 bases between them. Germline V gene data show CDR1 as SGHNT and CDR2 as YENEEA. This CDR3 comprises 14 residues. CDR3 sequence (DNA): TGTGCCAGCAGCTTAGACCGTATGAACACTGAAGCTTTCTTT. It translates to CASSLDRMNTEAFF.

The rearrangement joins TRBV9 to TRBJ2-3; 9 bases line up with TRBD2. Germline loops: CDR1 SGDLS, CDR2 YYNGEE. Unmatched junction bases numbered 7, after V lost 2 bases and J lost 6 bases. The CDR3 is made up of 15 amino acids. CDR3 bases: TGTGCCAGCAGCGTGAGGCTAGCGGGATCGGATACGCAGTATTTT. Its protein product is CASSVRLAGSDTQYF.

The rearrangement uses TRBV15 and TRBJ2-5; TRBD2 matches 9 bases. The germline gives CDR1 LNHNV, CDR2 YYDKDF (reference sequence). Trimming at V came to 5 bases and at J to 2 bases, leaving 9 bases not matched to a gene. The CDR3 contains 16 residues. The CDR3 region is CATSWGGGRDQETQYF. CDR3 nucleotide sequence: TGTGCCACCAGCTGGGGCGGCGGGAGGGATCAAGAGACCCAGTACTTC.

The chain has TRBV6-5 and TRBJ2-5, with D tentatively TRBD1 (6 bases). The J call could be wrong; TRBJ2-7 is a better fit for the DNA end. CDR1 is MNHEY and CDR2 is SVGAGI in the germline V gene. CDR3 length equals 15 residues. In nucleotides, the CDR3 is TGTGCCAGCAGTACCACCGGGACACCCGCCTACGAGCAGTACTTC. The encoded protein is CASSTTGTPAYEQYF.